The 4 T cell receptor beta chains below come from one sample, sequenced in a study of cytomegalovirus exposure and HLA in healthy donors. The PCR had 60 Vbeta and 13 Jbeta primers. Profiling relied on immunoSEQ multiplex PCR, and the TCRdb table lists in-frame clones only, not all of them. This table has about 120,000 clones, approximately 82% appearing once. Sample: PBMCs. Receptors originate from a man aged 25-45 years in good health and CMV-seropositive.

The chain joins TRBV20-1 to TRBJ1-6, with a possible D match to TRBD1 (5 bases). The germline gives CDR1 DFQATT, CDR2 SNEGSKA (reference sequence). The V end lost 3 bases, the J end lost 13 bases, and 10 bases lay between the germline ends. This CDR3 is 11 amino acids long. The CDR3 region has the DNA TGCAGTGCTAGCGGGGGGAGCCCCCTCCACTTT. Translating it yields CSASGGSPLHF.

A single count supports this clone. This chain joins TRBV9 and TRBJ2-2, with 16 bases that match TRBD2. Germline CDR1 is SGDLS and CDR2 is YYNGEE. The V and J ends lost 3 bases and 4 bases, in that order; junction bases with no gene match: 3. This CDR3 comprises 17 residues. The CDR3 reads CASSGGLAGGPTGELFF. The CDR3 nucleotides are TGTGCCAGCAGCGGGGGACTAGCGGGGGGGCCCACCGGGGAGCTGTTTTTT.

The rearrangement links TRBV6-8 to TRBJ2-7; TRBD1 is a possible D gene (6 bases). This CDR3 contains 15 residues. The V gene lost 6 bases and the J gene lost 3 bases, with 18 bases spanning the gap. Germline V gene data show CDR1 as MNHGY and CDR2 as SAAAGT. CDR3 in DNA: TGTGCCAGCAGAGATAACAGGGCTAGAGGCTACGAGCAGTACTTC. It yields the protein CASRDNRARGYEQYF.

The chain couples TRBV6-5 to TRBJ2-7; a weak D match, TRBD1 (6 bases). This CDR3 region has 15 residues. V lost 6 bases to trimming and J lost 0 bases, with 15 bases between them. In germline, CDR1 is MNHEY, CDR2 SVGAGI. The CDR3, as DNA: TGTGCCAGCAGCCCCCGGGACATCTCCTCCTACGAGCAGTACTTC. It encodes CASSPRDISSYEQYF.